Listed here is a single TCR beta chain. The trim removed 3 bases at V and 2 bases at J, leaving 3 bases unmatched. This CDR3 region has 14 residues. Germline lookup yields CDR1 ENHRY and CDR2 SYGVKD. This record comes from a study of blood T cells in healthy people across ages. For the second PCR, which ran for roughly 6 to 12 cycles, a sample-barcoded 5' primer and a J-beta primer mix were used. One entry per CDR3 protein results from TCRdb running MiXCR on the 5' RACE reads. The sample contains fewer than 800,000 distinct CDR3 sequences, around 25% of which appear only once. Separately, the same data were catalogued under a study of T cells of mothers and their children. From that report: A second PCR was performed with the M1S primer. This primer added sample barcodes and 2-4 random nucleotides.

Sample: blood. The J gene is TRBJ2-7, the V gene TRBV10-3; 8 bases are shared with TRBD2. The receptor comes from a boy aged 5-17 years in good health. The CDR3, as DNA: TGTGCCATCAGTGACTTACTAGCGGCCTACGAGCAGTACTTC. Translating gives CAISDLLAAYEQYF.